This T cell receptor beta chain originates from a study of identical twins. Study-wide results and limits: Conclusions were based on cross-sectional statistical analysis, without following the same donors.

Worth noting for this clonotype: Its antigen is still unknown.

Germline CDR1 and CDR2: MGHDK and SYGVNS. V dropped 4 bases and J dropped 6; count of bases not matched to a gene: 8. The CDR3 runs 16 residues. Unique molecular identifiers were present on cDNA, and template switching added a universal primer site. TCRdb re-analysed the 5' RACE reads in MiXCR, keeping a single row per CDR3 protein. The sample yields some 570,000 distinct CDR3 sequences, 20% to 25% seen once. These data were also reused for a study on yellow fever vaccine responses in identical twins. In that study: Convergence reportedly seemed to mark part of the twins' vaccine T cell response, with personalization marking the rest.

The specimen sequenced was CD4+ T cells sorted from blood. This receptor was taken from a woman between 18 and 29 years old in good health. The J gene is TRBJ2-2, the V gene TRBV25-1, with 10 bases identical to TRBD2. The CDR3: CASSASGRVMAGELFF. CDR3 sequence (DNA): TGTGCCAGCAGTGCCAGCGGGAGGGTGATGGCCGGGGAGCTGTTTTTT.